These 11 T cell receptor beta chains were all obtained from the same sample, sequenced in a study of human T cells and chemical hapten exposure. Someone pulled total RNA out of unfractionated whole blood. TCRdb analysed the 5' RACE reads with MiXCR anew, one entry per CDR3 protein. Among around 80,000 distinct CDR3 sequences listed, roughly 15% were seen once. Receptors were obtained from a female donor in good health.

The chain combines TRBV20-1 with TRBJ2-7, with 12 bases fitting TRBD1. The germline gives CDR1 DFQATT, CDR2 SNEGSKA (reference sequence). The V segment lost 6 bases and the J segment 5 bases; nucleotides outside the gene matches: 8. The CDR3 is 14 residues long. The CDR3 DNA reads as TGCAGTGCAAGGAAGGGACAGGGGGCTGACGAGCAGTACTTC. As protein: CSARKGQGADEQYF.

The chain carries TRBV18 and TRBJ1-2; D not resolved. The CDR3 length is 15 residues. The V gene lost 0 bases and the J gene lost 3 bases, with 11 bases spanning the gap. CDR1 KGHSH and CDR2 LQKENI come from the germline V gene. CDR3: CASSPPGGWDYGYTF. In nucleotides, the CDR3 is TGTGCCAGCTCACCACCGGGAGGGTGGGACTATGGCTACACCTTC.

This clonotype came up a few times. The J gene is TRBJ2-3, the V gene TRBV7-9; TRBD2 is a possible D gene (6 bases). Trimming removed 1 base at V and 4 bases at J, with 12 bases between. The CDR3 covers 15 residues. Per germline, CDR1 SEHNR and CDR2 FQNEAQ (reference sequence). The CDR3 nucleotides are TGTGCCAGCAGCTTAGTGAGGGAGGAGGCAGATACGCAGTATTTT. Protein sequence: CASSLVREEADTQYF.

The chain joins TRBV29-1 to TRBJ1-1; no clear D gene. Germline values: CDR1 SQVTM, CDR2 ANQGSEA. V lost 7 bases to trimming and J lost 7 bases, with 10 bases between them. This CDR3 has 10 residues. The CDR3 DNA follows: TGCAGCGGGTCCCGGGATGAAGCTTTCTTT. Its protein is CSGSRDEAFF.

This clonotype was counted a few times. The V call is TRBV7-9, the J call TRBJ1-6, with D unclear. The CDR3 loop spans 14 amino acids. Trimming removed 4 bases from V and 5 bases from J, with 9 bases in between. From germline, CDR1 is SEHNR and CDR2 FQNEAQ (reference sequence). The DNA of the CDR3 is TGTGCCAGCAGCTCCGGCGGAAATAATTCACCCCTCCACTTT. As protein: CASSSGGNNSPLHF.

The rearrangement uses TRBV27 and TRBJ1-6; 9 bases are shared with TRBD1. V trimming: 3 bases; J trimming: 7 bases; junction bases outside the gene matches: 4. There are 15 residues in the CDR3. Germline V lookup: CDR1 MNHEY, CDR2 SMNVEV (reference sequence). The CDR3: CASSFTGGNNSPLHF. Here the CDR3 DNA reads TGTGCCAGCAGTTTTACAGGGGGCAACAATTCACCCCTCCACTTT.

This clonotype came up a few times. This chain joins TRBV5-1 and TRBJ2-3, with D perhaps given as TRBD1 or TRBD2 (5 bases each). The germline V gene encodes CDR1 SGHRS and CDR2 YFSETQ. V lost 3 bases, J lost 0 bases, and 8 bases lay in between. This CDR3 is built from 14 residues. The chain's CDR3 is CASSWDRSTDTQYF. The CDR3, as DNA: TGCGCCAGCAGCTGGGACCGAAGCACAGATACGCAGTATTTT. The whole variable domain, remainder taken from reference TRBV5-1 and TRBJ2-3, is KAGVTQTPRYLIKTRGQQVTLSCSPISGHRSVSWYQQTPGQGLQFLFEYFSETQRNKGNFPGRFSGRQFSNSRSEMNVSTLELGDSALYLCASSWDRSTDTQYFGPGTRLTVL.

This clonotype was observed a few times. The gene calls are TRBV27 and TRBJ1-1; D call uncertain. The CDR3 is 15 residues long. Germline V lookup: CDR1 MNHEY, CDR2 SMNVEV (reference sequence). With 5 bases removed from V and 7 bases from J, the gap between germline ends came to 20 bases. In DNA form, the CDR3 reads TGTGCCAGCAGTCCCCCAAGAGGCCTCGGAGTTGAAGCTTTCTTT. It translates to CASSPPRGLGVEAFF.

The chain couples TRBV18 to TRBJ1-2, with unresolved D. The CDR3 runs 13 residues. CDR1 and CDR2 from the germline V gene are KGHSH and LQKENI. The V gene lost 5 bases and the J gene lost 0 bases, with 7 bases spanning the gap. The CDR3 DNA reads TGTGCCAGCTCAGACCAGACTAACTATGGCTACACCTTC. Translation: CASSDQTNYGYTF.

This clonotype has just a few counts. The chain combines TRBV5-5 with TRBJ1-4; D not resolved. The CDR3 loop spans 17 amino acids. Germline CDR1 SGHKS, CDR2 YYEKEE (reference sequence). With 4 bases removed from V and 7 bases from J, the gap between germline ends came to 23 bases. The CDR3 sequence: CASSMGGLVEGFEKLFF. In DNA form, the CDR3 reads TGTGCCAGCAGCATGGGCGGTCTCGTGGAAGGGTTTGAAAAACTGTTTTTT.

The CDR3 spells CASSSDRGRWQPQHF. The CDR3, as DNA: TGTGCCAGCAGCTCCGACAGGGGGCGTTGGCAGCCCCAGCATTTT. The J gene is TRBJ1-5, the V gene TRBV12-3 or TRBV12-4; TRBD1 matches 10 bases. The trim removed 6 bases at V and 7 bases at J, leaving 9 bases unmatched. The CDR3 runs 15 residues.